This TCR beta chain emerged from a study of cytomegalovirus exposure and HLA in healthy donors. PCR was performed using 60 Vbeta and 13 Jbeta primers. Only in-frame clones appear in the TCRdb table, and some are missing; sequencing was by immunoSEQ multiplex PCR. The sample has around 99,000 clones, about 63% seen once. Source material: PBMCs. This clonotype was obtained from a woman aged 30 to 39 in good health and CMV-seronegative.

Here the CDR3 reads CASSQDSGDSVAKNIQYF. The CDR3 DNA is TGCGCCAGCAGCCAAGATTCGGGGGATAGCGTAGCCAAAAACATTCAGTACTTC. The V gene is TRBV4-1, the J gene TRBJ2-4; maybe TRBD2 (6 bases). V was shortened by 0 bases and J by 0 bases, with 15 bases between the two germline ends. The CDR3 has 18 residues. Germline V gene data show CDR1 as MGHRA and CDR2 as YSYEKL.